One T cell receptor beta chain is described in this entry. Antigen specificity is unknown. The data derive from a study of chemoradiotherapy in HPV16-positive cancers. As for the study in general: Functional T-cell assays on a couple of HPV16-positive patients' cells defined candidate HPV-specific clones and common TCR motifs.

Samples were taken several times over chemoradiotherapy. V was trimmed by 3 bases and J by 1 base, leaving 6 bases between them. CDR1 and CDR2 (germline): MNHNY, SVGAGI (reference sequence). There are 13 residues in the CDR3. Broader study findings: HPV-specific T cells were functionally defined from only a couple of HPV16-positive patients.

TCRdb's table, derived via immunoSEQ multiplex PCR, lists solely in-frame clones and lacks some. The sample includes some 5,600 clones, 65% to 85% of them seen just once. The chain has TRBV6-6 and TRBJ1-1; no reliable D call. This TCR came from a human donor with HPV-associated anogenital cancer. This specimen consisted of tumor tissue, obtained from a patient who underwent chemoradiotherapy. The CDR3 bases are TGTGCCAGCAGTTATGGGCAGAACACTGAAGCTTTCTTT. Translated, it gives CASSYGQNTEAFF.